The clone carrying this T cell receptor beta chain was seen many times. The CDR3 totals 14 residues. Trimming pared 3 bases from V and 2 bases from J, leaving 11 bases between. Germline V gene lookup returns CDR1 SGHNT and CDR2 YENEEA. The sample is drawn from a study of blood T cell repertoires in COVID-19. This table comes from immunoSEQ multiplex PCR, and its TCRdb copy is limited to in-frame clones, with some not included. The data hold 170,000 or so clones, with about 86% observed a single time. V is TRBV11-3 and J is TRBJ2-7; D perhaps matches TRBD2 (5 bases). Sequencing was performed on peripheral blood. This sequence was found in a man aged 45-65 years with active or convalescent COVID-19. The CDR3 region is CASSLVRETYEQYF. CDR3 DNA sequence: TGTGCCAGCAGCTTGGTCCGGGAAACCTACGAGCAGTACTTC.